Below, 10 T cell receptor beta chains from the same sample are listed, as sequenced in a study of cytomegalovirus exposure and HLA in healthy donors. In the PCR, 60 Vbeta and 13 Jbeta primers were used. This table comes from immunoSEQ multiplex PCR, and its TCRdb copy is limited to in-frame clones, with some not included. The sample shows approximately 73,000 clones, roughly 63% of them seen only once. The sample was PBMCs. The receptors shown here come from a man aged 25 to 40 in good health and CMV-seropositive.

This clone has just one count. CDR3 DNA: TGTGCCAGCACCAATAGGACATCCCCGGAGGGCTACACCTTC. This sequence encodes CASTNRTSPEGYTF. The V call is TRBV6-4, the J call TRBJ1-2; TRBD1 is a possible D gene (5 bases). Looked up from germline, CDR1 is MRHNA and CDR2 is SNTAGT. The CDR3 runs to 14 residues. V was trimmed by 7 bases and J by 8 bases, leaving 20 bases between them.

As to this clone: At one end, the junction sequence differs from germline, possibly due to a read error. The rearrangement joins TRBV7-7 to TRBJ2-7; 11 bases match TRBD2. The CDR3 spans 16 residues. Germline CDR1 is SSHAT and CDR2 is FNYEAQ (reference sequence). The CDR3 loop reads CASSPLAGGNSYEQYF. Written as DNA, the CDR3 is TGTGCTAGCAGCCCCTTAGCGGGGGGGAATTCCTACGAGCAGTACTTC.

CDR3 sequence: CATSLTGGSTDTQYF. The CDR3 coding sequence is TGTGCCACCAGCCTGACAGGGGGCAGCACAGATACGCAGTATTTT. The chain has TRBV15 and TRBJ2-3; 10 bases line up with TRBD1. Germline V gene data show CDR1 as LNHNV and CDR2 as YYDKDF (reference sequence). Unmatched junction bases numbered 2, after V lost 5 bases and J lost 0 bases. This CDR3 is 15 amino acids long.

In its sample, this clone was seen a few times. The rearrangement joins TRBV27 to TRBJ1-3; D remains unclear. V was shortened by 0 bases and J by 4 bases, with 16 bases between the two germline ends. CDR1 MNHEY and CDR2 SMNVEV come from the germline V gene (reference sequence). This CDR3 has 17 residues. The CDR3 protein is CASSLSSPARGGNTIYF. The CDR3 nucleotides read TGTGCCAGCAGTTTATCGAGTCCTGCGAGAGGGGGAAACACCATATATTTT.

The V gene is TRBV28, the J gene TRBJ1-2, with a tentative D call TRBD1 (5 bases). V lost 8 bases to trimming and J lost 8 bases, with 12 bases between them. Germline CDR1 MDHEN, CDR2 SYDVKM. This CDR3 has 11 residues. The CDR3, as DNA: TGTGCCAGCGAATCAGGGAAAGGCTACACCTTC. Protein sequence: CASESGKGYTF.

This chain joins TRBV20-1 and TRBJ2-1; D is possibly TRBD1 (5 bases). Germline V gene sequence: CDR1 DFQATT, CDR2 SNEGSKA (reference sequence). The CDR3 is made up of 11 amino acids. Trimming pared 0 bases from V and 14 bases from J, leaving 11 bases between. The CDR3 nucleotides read TGCAGTGCTAGAGAGGGCAGCAGGGAGTTCTTC. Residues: CSAREGSREFF.

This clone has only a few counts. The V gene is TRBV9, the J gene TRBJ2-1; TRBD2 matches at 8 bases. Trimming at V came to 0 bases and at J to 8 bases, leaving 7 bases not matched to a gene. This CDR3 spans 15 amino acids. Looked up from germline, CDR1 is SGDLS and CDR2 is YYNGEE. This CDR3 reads CASSVVGTSIDEQFF. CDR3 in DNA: TGTGCCAGCAGCGTAGTTGGGACTAGTATAGATGAGCAGTTCTTC.

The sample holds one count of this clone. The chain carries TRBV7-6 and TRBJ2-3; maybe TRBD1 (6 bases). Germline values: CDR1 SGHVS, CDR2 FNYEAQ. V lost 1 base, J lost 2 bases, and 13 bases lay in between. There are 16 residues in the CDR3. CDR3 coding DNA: TGTGCCAGCAGCTTAGATCAGGGGATAACCACAGATACGCAGTATTTT. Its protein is CASSLDQGITTDTQYF.

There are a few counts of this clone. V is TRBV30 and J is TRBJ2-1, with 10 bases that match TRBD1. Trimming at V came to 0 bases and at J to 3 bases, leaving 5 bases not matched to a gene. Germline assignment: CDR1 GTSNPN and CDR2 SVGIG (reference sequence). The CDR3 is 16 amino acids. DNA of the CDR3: TGTGCCTGGAGTGTATCGCGGACAGGGGGCTACAATGAGCAGTTCTTC. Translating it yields CAWSVSRTGGYNEQFF. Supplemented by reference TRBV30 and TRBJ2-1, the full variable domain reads SQTIHQWPATLVQPVGSPLSLECTVEGTSNPNLYWYRQAAGRGLQLLFYSVGIGQISSEVPQNLSASRPQDRQFILSSKKLLLSDSGFYLCAWSVSRTGGYNEQFFGPGTRLTVL.

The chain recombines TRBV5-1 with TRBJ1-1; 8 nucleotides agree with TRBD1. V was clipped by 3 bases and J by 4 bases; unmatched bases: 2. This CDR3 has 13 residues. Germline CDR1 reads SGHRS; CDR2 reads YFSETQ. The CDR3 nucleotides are TGCGCCAGCAGCTCGACAGGGGCCACTGAAGCTTTCTTT. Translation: CASSSTGATEAFF.